This T cell receptor (beta chain) was documented in a study of blood T cell repertoires in COVID-19. Study information: From the United States, Italy and Spain came samples of acute and convalescent COVID-19. PBMCs, B-cell-depleted T cells, or T cells provided the cDNA or gDNA that made up the material.

The CDR3 length is 13 residues. The ends lost 6 bases at V and 4 bases at J; junction bases unmatched: 2. CDR1 is SNHLY and CDR2 is FYNNEI in the germline V gene. In the original analysis: Estimation of nucleated cell counts was performed using reference gene primer amplification. Produced via immunoSEQ multiplex PCR; TCRdb's table is partial and in-frame only. V and J calls and clone size are copied from that table; D and trimming were computed from the DNA. There are tens of thousands of clones in the sample; around 92% occur only once, and roughly 2% lies in the top ten. This chain connects TRBV2 to TRBJ2-2; 7 positions agree with TRBD2. The sample taken for sequencing was peripheral blood. The sequence derives from a woman in her forties or fifties in a cohort sampled during active COVID-19. The CDR3 reads CASSAGVTGELFF. CDR3 DNA sequence: TGTGCCAGCAGCGCGGGAGTCACCGGGGAGCTGTTTTTT. The variable domain in full, with the rest retrieved from reference TRBV2 and TRBJ2-2, is EPEVTQTPSHQVTQMGQEVILRCVPISNHLYFYWYRQILGQKVEFLVSFYNNEISEKSEIFDDQFSVERPDGSNFTLKIRSTKLEDSAMYFCASSAGVTGELFFGEGSRLTVL.